Described below is a single T cell receptor (beta chain) sequence and its context. PCR involved 60 Vbeta and 13 Jbeta primers. Sequenced by immunoSEQ multiplex PCR; TCRdb stores in-frame clones only, minus some. The data show around 67,000 clones, roughly 66% seen once. The record originates from a study of cytomegalovirus exposure and HLA in healthy donors. Germline V CDR1 and CDR2: LNHDA, SQIVND (reference sequence). Trimming stripped 4 bases from V and 10 bases from J, with 14 bases between. CDR3 length: 13 residues. V gene TRBV19 combines with J gene TRBJ1-5; D ambiguous. This receptor was identified in a woman aged 45-60 years in good health and CMV-seronegative. Sequenced: PBMCs. DNA of the CDR3: TGTGCCAGTAGTACCGAAAAACGAGCCCCCCAGCATTTT. It codes for CASSTEKRAPQHF.